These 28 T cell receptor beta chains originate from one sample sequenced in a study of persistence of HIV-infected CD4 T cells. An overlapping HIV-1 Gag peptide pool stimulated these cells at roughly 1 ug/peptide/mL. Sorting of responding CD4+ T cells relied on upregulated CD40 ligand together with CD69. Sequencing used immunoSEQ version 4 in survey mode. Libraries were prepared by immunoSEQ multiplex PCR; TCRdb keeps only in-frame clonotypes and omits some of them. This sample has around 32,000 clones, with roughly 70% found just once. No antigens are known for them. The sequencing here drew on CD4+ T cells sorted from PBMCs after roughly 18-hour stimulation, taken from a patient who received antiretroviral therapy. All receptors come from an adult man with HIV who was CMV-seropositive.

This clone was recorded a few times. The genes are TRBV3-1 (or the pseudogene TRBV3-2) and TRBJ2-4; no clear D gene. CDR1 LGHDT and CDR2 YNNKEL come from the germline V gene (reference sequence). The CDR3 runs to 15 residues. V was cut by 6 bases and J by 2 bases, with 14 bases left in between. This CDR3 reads CASSQATLSKNIQYF. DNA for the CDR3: TGTGCCAGCAGTCAGGCCACCTTATCCAAAAACATTCAGTACTTC.

CDR3 sequence reads: CASSPDRYGYTF. In DNA, the CDR3 is TGTGCCAGCAGCCCTGACAGATATGGCTACACCTTC. The chain joins TRBV3-1 (or the pseudogene TRBV3-2) to TRBJ1-2; tentatively, D is TRBD1 (5 bases). There are 12 residues in the CDR3. V was trimmed by 4 bases and J by 5 bases, leaving 8 bases between them. CDR1 LGHDT and CDR2 YNNKEL come from the germline V gene (reference sequence).

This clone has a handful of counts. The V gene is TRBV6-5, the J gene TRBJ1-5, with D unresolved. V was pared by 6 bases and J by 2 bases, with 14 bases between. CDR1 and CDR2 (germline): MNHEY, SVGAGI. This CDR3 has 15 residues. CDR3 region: CASRADGRGNQPQHF. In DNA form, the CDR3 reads TGTGCCAGCAGAGCCGATGGGCGAGGCAATCAGCCCCAGCATTTT.

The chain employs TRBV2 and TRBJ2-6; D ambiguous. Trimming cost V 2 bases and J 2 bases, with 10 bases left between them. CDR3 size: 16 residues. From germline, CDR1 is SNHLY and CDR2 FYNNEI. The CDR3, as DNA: TGTGCCAGCAGTGAAAGCTCCCCGCCTGGGGCCAACGTCCTGACTTTC. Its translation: CASSESSPPGANVLTF.

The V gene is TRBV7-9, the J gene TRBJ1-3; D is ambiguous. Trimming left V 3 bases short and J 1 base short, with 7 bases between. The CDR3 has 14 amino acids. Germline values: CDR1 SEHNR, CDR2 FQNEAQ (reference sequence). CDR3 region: CASSFSVSGNTIYF. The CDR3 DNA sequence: TGTGCCAGCAGCTTTAGTGTTTCTGGAAACACCATATATTTT.

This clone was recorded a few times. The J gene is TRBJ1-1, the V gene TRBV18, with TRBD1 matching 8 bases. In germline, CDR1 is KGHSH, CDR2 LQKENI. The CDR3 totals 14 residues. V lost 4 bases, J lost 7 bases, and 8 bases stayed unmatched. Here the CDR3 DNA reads TGTGCCAGCTCACGGACAGGGCTTAGTGTTGAAGCTTTCTTT. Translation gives CASSRTGLSVEAFF.

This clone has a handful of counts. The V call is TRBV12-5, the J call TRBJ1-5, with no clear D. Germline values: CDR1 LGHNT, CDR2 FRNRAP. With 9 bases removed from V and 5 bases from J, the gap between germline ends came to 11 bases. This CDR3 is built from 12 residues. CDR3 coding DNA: TGTGCTAGCAAGGCAGACTATCAGCCCCAGCATTTT. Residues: CASKADYQPQHF. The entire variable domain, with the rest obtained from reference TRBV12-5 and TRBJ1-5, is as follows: DARVTQTPRHKVTEMGQEVTMRCQPILGHNTVFWYRQTMMQGLELLAYFRNRAPLDDSGMPKDRFSAEMPDATLATLKIQPSEPRDSAVYFCASKADYQPQHFGDGTRLSIL.

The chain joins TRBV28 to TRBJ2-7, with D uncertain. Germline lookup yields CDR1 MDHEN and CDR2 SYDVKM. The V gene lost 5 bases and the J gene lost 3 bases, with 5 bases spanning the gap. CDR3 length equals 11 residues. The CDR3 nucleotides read TGTGCCAGCAGTCCAGGCTACGAGCAGTACTTC. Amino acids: CASSPGYEQYF. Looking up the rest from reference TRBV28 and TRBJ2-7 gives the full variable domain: DVKVTQSSRYLVKRTGEKVFLECVQDMDHENMFWYRQDPGLGLRLIYFSYDVKMKEKGDIPEGYSVSREKKERFSLILESASTNQTSMYLCASSPGYEQYFGPGTRLTVT.

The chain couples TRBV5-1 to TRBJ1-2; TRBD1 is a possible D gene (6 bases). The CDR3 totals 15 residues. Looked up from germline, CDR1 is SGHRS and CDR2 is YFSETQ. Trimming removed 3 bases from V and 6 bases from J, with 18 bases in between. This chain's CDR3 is CASSSGQLALDGYTF. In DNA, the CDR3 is TGCGCCAGCAGCTCCGGACAGCTAGCTTTGGATGGCTACACCTTC.

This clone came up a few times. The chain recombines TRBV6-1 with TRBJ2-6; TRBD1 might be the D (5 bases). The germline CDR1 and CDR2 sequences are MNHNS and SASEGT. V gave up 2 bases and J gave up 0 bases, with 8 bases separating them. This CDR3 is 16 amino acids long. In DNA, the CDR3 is TGTGCCAGCAGTGAATGGGGCAGCTCTGGGGCCAACGTCCTGACTTTC. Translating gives CASSEWGSSGANVLTF.

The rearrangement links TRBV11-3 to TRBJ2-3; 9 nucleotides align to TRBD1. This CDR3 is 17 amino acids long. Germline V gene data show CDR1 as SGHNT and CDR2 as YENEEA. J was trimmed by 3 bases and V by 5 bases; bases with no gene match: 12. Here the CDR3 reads CASSARLGDRVTDTQYF. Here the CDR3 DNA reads TGTGCCAGCAGCGCCCGCCTCGGGGACAGGGTAACAGATACGCAGTATTTT. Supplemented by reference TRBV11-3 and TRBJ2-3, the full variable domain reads EAGVVQSPRYKIIEKKQPVAFWCNPISGHNTLYWYLQNLGQGPELLIRYENEEAVDDSQLPKDRFSAERLKGVDSTLKIQPAELGDSAVYLCASSARLGDRVTDTQYFGPGTRLTVL.

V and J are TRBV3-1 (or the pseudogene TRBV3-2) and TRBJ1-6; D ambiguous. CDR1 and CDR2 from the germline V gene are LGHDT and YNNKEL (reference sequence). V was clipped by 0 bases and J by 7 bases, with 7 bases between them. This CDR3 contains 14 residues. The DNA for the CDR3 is TGTGCCAGCAGCCAAGACCGCCGCAATTCACCCCTCCACTTT. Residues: CASSQDRRNSPLHF.

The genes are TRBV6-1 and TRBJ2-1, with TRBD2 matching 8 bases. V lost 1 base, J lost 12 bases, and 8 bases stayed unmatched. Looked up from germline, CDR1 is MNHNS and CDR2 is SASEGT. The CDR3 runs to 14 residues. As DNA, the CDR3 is TGTGCCAGCAGTGAAGAAAGTACGGCGGGGGGGCAGTTCTTC. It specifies CASSEESTAGGQFF.

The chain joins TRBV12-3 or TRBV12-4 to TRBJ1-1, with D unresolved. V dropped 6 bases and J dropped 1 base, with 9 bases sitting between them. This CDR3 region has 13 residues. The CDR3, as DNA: TGTGCCAGCAGAAGAGTCCCGAACACTGAAGCTTTCTTT. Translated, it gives CASRRVPNTEAFF.

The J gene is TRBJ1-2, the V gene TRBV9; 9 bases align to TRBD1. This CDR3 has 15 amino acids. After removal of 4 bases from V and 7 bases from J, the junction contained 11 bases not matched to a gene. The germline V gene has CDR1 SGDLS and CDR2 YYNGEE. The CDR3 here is CASSIDTGGKLGYTF. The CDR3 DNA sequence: TGTGCCAGCAGCATTGACACAGGGGGCAAGCTTGGCTACACCTTC.

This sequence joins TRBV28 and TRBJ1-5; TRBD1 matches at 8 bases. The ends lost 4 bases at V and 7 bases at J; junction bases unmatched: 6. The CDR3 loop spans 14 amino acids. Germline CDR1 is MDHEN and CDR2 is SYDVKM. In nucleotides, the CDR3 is TGTGCCAGCAGTTCGACAGGGGCGAAACAGCCCCAGCATTTT. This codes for CASSSTGAKQPQHF.

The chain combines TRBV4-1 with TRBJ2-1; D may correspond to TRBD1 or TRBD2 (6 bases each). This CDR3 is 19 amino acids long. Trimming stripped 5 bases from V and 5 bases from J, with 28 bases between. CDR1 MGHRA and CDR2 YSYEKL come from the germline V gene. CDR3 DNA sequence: TGCGCCAGCAGCTTCTGGGGGGCAGTGACAAAGGGCACTGACAATGAGCAGTTCTTC. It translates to CASSFWGAVTKGTDNEQFF.

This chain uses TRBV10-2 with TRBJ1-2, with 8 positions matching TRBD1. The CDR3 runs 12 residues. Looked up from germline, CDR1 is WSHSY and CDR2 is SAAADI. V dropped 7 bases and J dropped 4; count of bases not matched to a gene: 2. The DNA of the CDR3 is TGCGCCAGCACGGACAGGGCCTATGGCTACACCTTC. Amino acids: CASTDRAYGYTF.

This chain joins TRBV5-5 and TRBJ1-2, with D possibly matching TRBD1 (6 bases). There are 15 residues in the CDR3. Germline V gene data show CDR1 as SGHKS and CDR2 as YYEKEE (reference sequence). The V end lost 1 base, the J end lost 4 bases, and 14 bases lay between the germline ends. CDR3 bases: TGTGCCAGCAGCTTGAGGGGGGATTGGAGCTATGGCTACACCTTC. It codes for CASSLRGDWSYGYTF.

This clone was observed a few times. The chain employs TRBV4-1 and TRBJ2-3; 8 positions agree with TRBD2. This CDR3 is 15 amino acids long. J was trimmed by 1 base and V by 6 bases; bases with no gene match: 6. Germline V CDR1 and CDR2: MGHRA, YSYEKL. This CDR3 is CASSFRGGGTDTQYF. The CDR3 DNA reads TGCGCCAGCAGTTTCCGGGGGGGCGGCACAGATACGCAGTATTTT.

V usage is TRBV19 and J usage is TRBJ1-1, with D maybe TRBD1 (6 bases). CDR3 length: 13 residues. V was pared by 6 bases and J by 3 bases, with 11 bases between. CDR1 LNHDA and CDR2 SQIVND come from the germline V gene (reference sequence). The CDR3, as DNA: TGTGCCAGTAGGTTCTACAGGGACACTGAAGCTTTCTTT. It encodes CASRFYRDTEAFF.

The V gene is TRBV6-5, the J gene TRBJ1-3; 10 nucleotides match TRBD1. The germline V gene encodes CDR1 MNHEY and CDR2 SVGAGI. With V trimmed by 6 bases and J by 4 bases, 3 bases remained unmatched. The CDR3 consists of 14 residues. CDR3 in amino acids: CASRRQGAGNTIYF. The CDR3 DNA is TGTGCCAGCAGAAGACAGGGGGCAGGAAACACCATATATTTT.

The CDR3 region is CASSEGVTAGNEQFF. CDR3 sequence (DNA): TGTGCCAGCAGTGAGGGAGTAACCGCCGGCAATGAGCAGTTCTTC. The chain couples TRBV6-4 to TRBJ2-1; tentative D call: TRBD2 (5 bases). Germline-derived CDR1 and CDR2 are MRHNA and SNTAGT. V lost 3 bases, J lost 6 bases, and 15 bases lay in between. This CDR3 region has 15 residues.

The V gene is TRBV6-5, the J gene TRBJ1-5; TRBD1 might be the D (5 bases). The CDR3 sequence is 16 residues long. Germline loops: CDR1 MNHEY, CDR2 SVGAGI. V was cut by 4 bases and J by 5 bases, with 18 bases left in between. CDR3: CASSSPERGRDQPQHF. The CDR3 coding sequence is TGTGCCAGCAGTTCCCCCGAGAGGGGAAGGGATCAGCCCCAGCATTTT.

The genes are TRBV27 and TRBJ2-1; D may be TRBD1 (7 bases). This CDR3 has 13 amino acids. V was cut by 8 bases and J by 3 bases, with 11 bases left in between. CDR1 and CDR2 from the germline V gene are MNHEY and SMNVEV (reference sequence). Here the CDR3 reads CASAGQNYNEQFF. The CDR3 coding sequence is TGTGCCAGCGCGGGACAGAACTACAATGAGCAGTTCTTC.

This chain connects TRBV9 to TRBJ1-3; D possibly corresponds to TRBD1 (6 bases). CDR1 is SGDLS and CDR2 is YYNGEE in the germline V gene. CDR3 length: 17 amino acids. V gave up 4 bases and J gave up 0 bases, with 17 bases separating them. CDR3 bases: TGTGCCAGCAGCCTCCGTTGGGGGGGCAGCTCTGGAAACACCATATATTTT. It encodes CASSLRWGGSSGNTIYF. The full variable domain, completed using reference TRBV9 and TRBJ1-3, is DSGVTQTPKHLITATGQRVTLRCSPRSGDLSVYWYQQSLDQGLQFLIQYYNGEERAKGNILERFSAQQFPDLHSELNLSSLELGDSALYFCASSLRWGGSSGNTIYFGEGSWLTVV.

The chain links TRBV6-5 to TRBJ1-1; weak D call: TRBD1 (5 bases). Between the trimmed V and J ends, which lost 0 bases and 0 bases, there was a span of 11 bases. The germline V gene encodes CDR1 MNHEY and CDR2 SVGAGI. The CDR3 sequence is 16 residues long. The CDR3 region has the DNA TGTGCCAGCAGTTACTCTACAGGTTCCATGAACACTGAAGCTTTCTTT. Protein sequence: CASSYSTGSMNTEAFF.

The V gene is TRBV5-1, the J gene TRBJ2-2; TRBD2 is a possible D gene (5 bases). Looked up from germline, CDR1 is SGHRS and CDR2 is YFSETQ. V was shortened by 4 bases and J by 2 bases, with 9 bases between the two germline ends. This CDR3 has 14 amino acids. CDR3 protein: CASSDSGNTGELFF. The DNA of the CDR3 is TGCGCCAGCAGCGATTCGGGAAACACCGGGGAGCTGTTTTTT.